This T cell receptor beta chain was found in a study of blood T cell repertoires in COVID-19. Turning to the study itself: The origin of the acute and convalescent COVID-19 samples was the United States, Italy and Spain.

The method was immunoSEQ multiplex PCR; TCRdb's version includes in-frame clones alone and lacks a portion of them. The repertoire includes roughly 45,000 clones, approximately 91% of them detected once, and 0.3% to 0.5% sits in the top ten. CDR3 size: 16 residues. CDR1 is SEHNR, CDR2 FQNEAQ, per germline (reference sequence). Trimming took 5 bases from V and 5 from J; bases not matched to a gene: 9. In this sample, this clone turned up a few times. Input material: peripheral blood. The receptor's source is a human donor in a cohort sampled during active COVID-19. The V call is TRBV7-9, the J call TRBJ1-5, with 10 bases aligning to TRBD1. CDR3 sequence reads: CASSRWTGGSDQPQHF. CDR3 nucleotide sequence: TGTGCCAGCAGCAGATGGACAGGGGGTTCTGATCAGCCCCAGCATTTT.